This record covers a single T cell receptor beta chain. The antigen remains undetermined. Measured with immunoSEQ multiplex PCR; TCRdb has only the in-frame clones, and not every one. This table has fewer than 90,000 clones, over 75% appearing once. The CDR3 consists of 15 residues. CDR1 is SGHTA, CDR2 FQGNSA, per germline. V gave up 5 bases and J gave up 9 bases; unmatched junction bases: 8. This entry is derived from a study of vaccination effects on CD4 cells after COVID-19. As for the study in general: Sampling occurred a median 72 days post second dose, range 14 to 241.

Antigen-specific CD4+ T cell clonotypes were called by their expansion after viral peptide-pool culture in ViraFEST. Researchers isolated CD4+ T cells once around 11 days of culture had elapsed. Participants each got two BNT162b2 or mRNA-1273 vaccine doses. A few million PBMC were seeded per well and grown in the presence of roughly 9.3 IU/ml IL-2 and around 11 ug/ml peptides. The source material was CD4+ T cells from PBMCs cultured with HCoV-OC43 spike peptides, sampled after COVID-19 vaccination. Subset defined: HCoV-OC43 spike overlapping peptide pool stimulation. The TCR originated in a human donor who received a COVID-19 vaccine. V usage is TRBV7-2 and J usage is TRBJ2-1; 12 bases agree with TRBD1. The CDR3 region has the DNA TGTGCCAGCAGCAAATCCGGGACAGGGGGCCCTGAGCAGTTCTTC. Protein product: CASSKSGTGGPEQFF.